This T cell receptor beta chain was captured in a study of blood T cell repertoires in COVID-19. Study information: Spain, Italy and the United States supplied samples that represented acute and convalescent COVID-19. Nucleic acid was either cDNA or gDNA, and it came from T cells, B-cell-depleted T cells, or PBMCs.

Authors' methods: Scientists estimated how many nucleated cells there were by amplifying reference gene primers. Assay used: immunoSEQ multiplex PCR; TCRdb lists only in-frame clones, some missing. That table is the source of V, J and clone size, and D and trimming were worked out from the DNA. The sample consists of under 250,000 clones, around 86% of them appearing once. The V gene lost 7 bases and the J gene lost 5 bases, with 14 bases spanning the gap. The CDR3 has 14 residues. The clonotype comes from a man aged 30-40 years who had recovered from COVID-19. The chain recombines TRBV23-1 with TRBJ1-4; possibly TRBD1 for D (6 bases). TRBV23-1 counts as an open reading frame of uncertain function. The sequencing input was peripheral blood. CDR3 loop: CASTRGAQNEKLFF. The CDR3 DNA reads as TGCGCCAGCACCCGGGGGGCCCAGAATGAAAAACTGTTTTTT.